This record looks at one T cell receptor (beta chain) sequence and its context. Its cognate antigen is unknown. These data originate in a study of cytomegalovirus exposure and HLA in healthy donors. Study-level points and caveats: Indistinguishability led to the exclusion of some V segments, TRBV6-2 and TRBV6-3 included. Presence/absence analyses rested on an assumption that sequencing depth was roughly uniform across donors. A later analysis linked a missense variant in DCLRE1C to the trimming of TCR beta V and J genes.

The V segment lost 2 bases and the J segment 1 base; nucleotides outside the gene matches: 6. CDR1 and CDR2 (germline): SGHNT, YENEEA. There are 16 residues in the CDR3. A multiplex PCR was run with 60 Vbeta primers and 13 Jbeta primers. TCRdb's copy holds only in-frame clones and misses some; the assay was immunoSEQ multiplex PCR. The sample includes some 150,000 clones, approximately 81% of them seen just once. Sequencing was carried out using PBMCs. The TCR was taken from a woman between 18 and 29 years old in good health and CMV-seronegative. This chain connects TRBV11-3 to TRBJ2-5, with 8 nucleotides matching TRBD2. CDR3 protein: CASSLRGGQLQETQYF. CDR3 sequence (DNA): TGTGCCAGCAGCTTACGGGGGGGCCAGCTCCAAGAGACCCAGTACTTC.